These 12 T cell receptor beta chains were sequenced from one sample in a study of blood T cell repertoires in COVID-19. Assay used: immunoSEQ multiplex PCR; TCRdb lists only in-frame clones, some missing. Of fewer than 150,000 clones in the sample, approximately 90% were seen once. Material for sequencing was peripheral blood. All receptors come from a human donor in a cohort sampled during active COVID-19.

The J gene is TRBJ2-1, the V gene TRBV3-1 (or the pseudogene TRBV3-2); D unclear. The CDR3 totals 12 residues. Germline-derived CDR1 and CDR2 are LGHDT and YNNKEL (reference sequence). Trimming removed 4 bases at V and 3 bases at J, with 4 bases between. CDR3 in amino acids: CASSRSYNEQFF. CDR3 nucleotide sequence: TGTGCCAGCAGCCGCAGCTACAATGAGCAGTTCTTC.

The V and J genes are TRBV5-5 and TRBJ1-2; a possible D gene is TRBD1 (5 bases). The CDR3 has 16 residues. Germline loops: CDR1 SGHKS, CDR2 YYEKEE (reference sequence). V lost 4 bases and J 2 bases, leaving 18 bases between the germline ends. In DNA form, the CDR3 reads TGTGCCAGCAGCCAGGGATTCATGACACCCAACTATGGCTACACCTTC. Protein sequence: CASSQGFMTPNYGYTF. The whole variable domain, remainder taken from reference TRBV5-5 and TRBJ1-2, is DAGVTQSPTHLIKTRGQQVTLRCSPISGHKSVSWYQQVLGQGPQFIFQYYEKEERGRGNFPDRFSARQFPNYSSELNVNALLLGDSALYLCASSQGFMTPNYGYTFGSGTRLTVV.

A few counts support this clone. The V call is TRBV28, the J call TRBJ1-5; TRBD1 is a possible D gene (5 bases). The V end lost 6 bases, the J end lost 11 bases, and 17 bases lay between the germline ends. The V gene's germline CDR1 is MDHEN and CDR2 SYDVKM. This CDR3 spans 13 amino acids. The CDR3 DNA is TGTGCCAGCAGGCGGGACTTAGCATCGACCCAGCATTTT. Its translation: CASRRDLASTQHF.

The V gene is TRBV29-1, the J gene TRBJ2-3, with 9 bases aligning to TRBD1. The CDR3 contains 14 residues. Germline V CDR1 and CDR2: SQVTM, ANQGSEA. Written as DNA, the CDR3 is TGCAGTAGACAGGGGGAAGACGGCACAGATACGCAGTATTTT. Residues: CSRQGEDGTDTQYF.

V usage is TRBV6-6 and J usage is TRBJ1-5, with D perhaps matching TRBD1 (6 bases). Trimming cost V 7 bases and J 7 bases, with 14 bases left between them. This CDR3 has 13 residues. Germline lookup yields CDR1 MNHNY and CDR2 SVGAGI (reference sequence). CDR3 DNA sequence: TGTGCCAGCACCACACAGGGTAACCAGCCCCAGCATTTT. Its translation: CASTTQGNQPQHF.

The V and J genes are TRBV27 and TRBJ2-5; 14 bases are a match to TRBD2. The germline V gene encodes CDR1 MNHEY and CDR2 SMNVEV (reference sequence). The J segment lost 4 bases and the V segment lost 6 bases, leaving 7 bases of the junction unmatched. This CDR3 has 16 residues. The CDR3 nucleotides read TGTGCCAGCAGCCTGGGACTAGCGGGAGAACCAGAGACCCAGTACTTC. It encodes CASSLGLAGEPETQYF.

The rearrangement joins TRBV10-3 to TRBJ2-7, with 7 bases fitting TRBD2. The germline CDR1 and CDR2 sequences are ENHRY and SYGVKD. Trimming cost V 3 bases and J 8 bases; bases outside gene matches: 4. This CDR3 is built from 12 residues. CDR3 sequence: CAISDLAAKQYF. In nucleotides, the CDR3 is TGTGCCATCAGTGACCTAGCGGCCAAGCAGTACTTC.

The rearrangement links TRBV4-1 to TRBJ1-1; a possible D gene is TRBD1 (6 bases). The CDR3 loop spans 14 amino acids. V lost 1 base and J 8 bases, leaving 14 bases between the germline ends. CDR1 is MGHRA and CDR2 is YSYEKL in the germline V gene. The DNA of the CDR3 is TGCGCCAGCAGCCAAGGCGCGAGGGGGGGGGAAGCTTTCTTT. Protein sequence: CASSQGARGGEAFF.

The rearrangement uses TRBV30 and TRBJ1-4; 7 bases line up with TRBD1. After removal of 3 bases from V and 4 bases from J, the junction contained 5 bases not matched to a gene. Germline values: CDR1 GTSNPN, CDR2 SVGIG (reference sequence). The CDR3 is 14 residues long. CDR3 residues: CAWSTGQINEKLFF. In nucleotides, the CDR3 is TGTGCCTGGAGCACGGGACAGATTAATGAAAAACTGTTTTTT.

The rearrangement uses TRBV7-9 and TRBJ1-5; 11 bases are shared with TRBD1. The trim removed 5 bases at V and 4 bases at J, leaving 1 base unmatched. The CDR3 is 14 residues long. Germline loops: CDR1 SEHNR, CDR2 FQNEAQ (reference sequence). The CDR3 reads CASSRDRGNQPQHF. CDR3 DNA: TGTGCCAGCAGCCGGGACAGGGGGAATCAGCCCCAGCATTTT.

This chain joins TRBV5-6 and TRBJ1-6; 8 bases are shared with TRBD1. Germline V gene data show CDR1 as SGHDT and CDR2 as YYEEEE. This CDR3 is built from 16 residues. V lost 4 bases to trimming and J lost 4 bases; unmatched junction nucleotides: 7. Written as DNA, the CDR3 is TGTGCCAGCAGCGCAACAGGGGGTGTTTATAATTCACCCCTCCACTTT. Protein sequence: CASSATGGVYNSPLHF.

The V call is TRBV5-5, the J call TRBJ1-1; 7 bases match TRBD1. Germline V gene data show CDR1 as SGHKS and CDR2 as YYEKEE (reference sequence). This CDR3 is built from 14 residues. The trim removed 3 bases at V and 1 base at J, leaving 3 bases unmatched. The CDR3 spells CASSYGTENTEAFF. The CDR3 nucleotides read TGTGCCAGCAGCTACGGGACAGAGAACACTGAAGCTTTCTTT.